The clone carrying this TCR beta chain was found many times. Its antigen is still unknown. This CDR3 contains 15 residues. V lost 6 bases and J lost 3, with 15 bases in between. The source of the sample is a study of response to subunit inactivated influenza vaccine. TCRdb fed the RT-PCR reads into MiXCR, producing one record per CDR3 protein. The repertoire holds about 700,000 distinct CDR3 sequences, with approximately 15% as singletons. Study results and limitations: Authors suggested each seasonal flu vaccination may recruit only limited numbers of new T cells.

V gene TRBV12-3 or TRBV12-4 combines with J gene TRBJ2-1, with D maybe TRBD1 (5 bases). The source material was PBMCs from blood, sampled around two weeks before vaccination. This clonotype was obtained from a man aged 50 to 60 who received an inactivated influenza vaccine. The CDR3 bases are TGTGCCAGCAGACTGACAGTGTCTTACTACAATGAGCAGTTCTTC. Translating it yields CASRLTVSYYNEQFF.